One and the same sample provided the 23 T cell receptor beta chains below, sequenced in a study of preoperative IRX-2 immunotherapy in early breast cancer. Indicated treatment: preoperative locoregional IRX-2 cytokine immunotherapy. Libraries were prepared by immunoSEQ multiplex PCR; TCRdb keeps only in-frame clonotypes and omits some of them. The sample has roughly 10,000 clones, over 80% seen once. The specimen was lymph node tissue, collected before IRX-2 immunotherapy. The receptors here all came from a human donor with breast cancer.

V gene TRBV6-8 combines with J gene TRBJ1-1; possible D gene TRBD1, 5 bases. The CDR3 is 14 residues long. Trimming shortened V by 6 bases and J by 1 base, and 12 bases separated the two germline ends. CDR1 MNHGY and CDR2 SAAAGT come from the germline V gene. CDR3 coding DNA: TGTGCCAGCAGCGTTGATGGGGGGAACACTGAAGCTTTCTTT. Amino acids: CASSVDGGNTEAFF.

V is TRBV19 and J is TRBJ1-5; tentatively, D is TRBD1 (6 bases). Trimming cost V 5 bases and J 10 bases, with 27 bases left between them. Per the germline V gene, CDR1 is LNHDA and CDR2 is SQIVND (reference sequence). The CDR3 sequence is 17 residues long. The CDR3 is CASSPIASGTRSSPQHF. CDR3 coding DNA: TGTGCCAGTAGTCCAATCGCCTCCGGGACACGGTCTTCACCCCAGCATTTT.

The chain joins TRBV11-3 to TRBJ1-1; D is perhaps TRBD1 (6 bases). The CDR3 contains 17 residues. Between the trimmed V and J ends, which lost 1 base and 1 base, there was a span of 16 bases. Germline V gene sequence: CDR1 SGHNT, CDR2 YENEEA. This chain's CDR3 is CASSLVFWAGENTEAFF. In nucleotides, the CDR3 is TGTGCCAGCAGCTTAGTATTTTGGGCAGGGGAGAACACTGAAGCTTTCTTT.

This clone has just one count. The gene calls are TRBV6-8 and TRBJ2-2; 9 bases are a match to TRBD2. The CDR3 is 13 residues long. Germline CDR1 and CDR2: MNHGY and SAAAGT. The trim removed 9 bases at V and 3 bases at J, leaving 2 bases unmatched. The CDR3 sequence: CASSGSYTGELFF. CDR3 bases: TGTGCCAGTAGCGGGAGCTACACCGGGGAGCTGTTTTTT.

The rearrangement uses TRBV28 and TRBJ1-2, with a tentative D call TRBD1 (5 bases). In germline, CDR1 is MDHEN, CDR2 SYDVKM. V lost 6 bases, J lost 1 base, and 15 bases lay in between. The CDR3 contains 15 residues. This CDR3 is CASRGSQGINYGYTF. Here the CDR3 DNA reads TGTGCCAGCAGAGGAAGTCAGGGAATTAACTATGGCTACACCTTC.

This clone was recorded a few times. This chain uses TRBV6-8 with TRBJ1-2, with TRBD1 as a possible D gene (5 bases). The length of the CDR3 is 14 residues. The V end lost 6 bases, the J end lost 7 bases, and 18 bases lay between the germline ends. CDR1 is MNHGY and CDR2 is SAAAGT in the germline V gene. This CDR3 is CASSQGLPSRGYTF. The CDR3 bases are TGTGCCAGCAGCCAGGGTTTACCCTCTCGTGGCTACACCTTC.

The V and J genes are TRBV19 and TRBJ2-5; the D gene is possibly TRBD1 (6 bases). The CDR3 loop spans 15 amino acids. CDR1 is LNHDA and CDR2 is SQIVND in the germline V gene (reference sequence). Trimming cost V 1 base and J 6 bases, with 15 bases left between them. The CDR3 is CASSIAYEGGQTQYF. In DNA, the CDR3 is TGTGCCAGTAGTATAGCTTACGAAGGGGGACAGACCCAGTACTTC.

For the CDR3, the DNA is TGTGCCAGTAGTGCGTGGGGGGCCGCTCAAACTAATGAAAAACTGTTTTTT. Translation: CASSAWGAAQTNEKLFF. V and J are TRBV19 and TRBJ1-4, with a tentative D call TRBD1 (6 bases). V was shortened by 5 bases and J by 1 base, with 17 bases between the two germline ends. CDR1 is LNHDA, CDR2 SQIVND, per germline (reference sequence). This CDR3 has 17 residues.

The chain carries TRBV7-1 and TRBJ1-4, with D unclear. TRBV7-1 is sorted into the ORF group, with uncertain function. CDR3 length: 16 amino acids. Trimming cost V 0 bases and J 8 bases, with 16 bases left between them. The CDR3 DNA reads as TGTGCCAGCAGCTCAGCCGAACCTCGCCGAGGGGAAAAACTGTTTTTT. It encodes CASSSAEPRRGEKLFF.

The table lists this clone with a count of one. The rearrangement uses TRBV7-1 and TRBJ2-3; no firm D call. TRBV7-1 is classed as an ORF, of uncertain function. The CDR3 is 15 amino acids. Trimming shortened V by 4 bases and J by 3 bases, and 14 bases separated the two germline ends. The chain's CDR3 is CASSLLAVSTDTQYF. For the CDR3, the DNA is TGTGCCAGCAGCTTACTGGCGGTTTCTACAGATACGCAGTATTTT.

By sample share, this clone is medium-sized (0.01 to 0.1%). V gene TRBV11-3 combines with J gene TRBJ1-2, with 8 bases lining up with TRBD1. With 4 bases clipped from V and 8 bases from J, the junction kept 9 bases outside the gene matches. Germline V gene lookup returns CDR1 SGHNT and CDR2 YENEEA. This CDR3 spans 14 amino acids. CDR3 nucleotides: TGTGCCAGCAGCTCCGTAAGGACAGGGTCCGGCTACACCTTC. Its protein product is CASSSVRTGSGYTF. The whole variable domain, filled in from reference TRBV11-3 and TRBJ1-2, reads EAGVVQSPRYKIIEKKQPVAFWCNPISGHNTLYWYLQNLGQGPELLIRYENEEAVDDSQLPKDRFSAERLKGVDSTLKIQPAELGDSAVYLCASSSVRTGSGYTFGSGTRLTVV.

This clone came up once. The chain combines TRBV28 with TRBJ1-4, with a weak D call TRBD1 (5 bases). V lost 5 bases and J lost 7, with 8 bases in between. The germline CDR1 and CDR2 sequences are MDHEN and SYDVKM. The CDR3 has 12 residues. The CDR3 is CASSGGSEKLFF. CDR3 coding DNA: TGTGCCAGCAGTGGGGGAAGTGAAAAACTGTTTTTT. The full variable domain, rest sourced from reference TRBV28 and TRBJ1-4, is DVKVTQSSRYLVKRTGEKVFLECVQDMDHENMFWYRQDPGLGLRLIYFSYDVKMKEKGDIPEGYSVSREKKERFSLILESASTNQTSMYLCASSGGSEKLFFGSGTQLSVL.

This sequence joins TRBV7-7 and TRBJ1-2; TRBD1 agrees at 9 bases. Germline V gene lookup returns CDR1 SSHAT and CDR2 FNYEAQ (reference sequence). The V gene end was trimmed by 5 bases and the J gene end by 8 bases; junction bases not matched to a gene: 18. The CDR3 totals 17 residues. Here the CDR3 DNA reads TGTGCCAGCAGCCTCGGGACAGGGAGACGTTCGGGGGAAGGCTACACCTTC. It translates to CASSLGTGRRSGEGYTF.

The chain couples TRBV19 to TRBJ2-7; D call uncertain. V was pared by 3 bases and J by 2 bases, with 8 bases between. The CDR3 runs to 13 residues. Germline lookup yields CDR1 LNHDA and CDR2 SQIVND (reference sequence). In DNA, the CDR3 is TGTGCCAGTAGTATCCAGGAGACCTACGAGCAGTACTTC. Amino acid sequence: CASSIQETYEQYF. The full variable domain, completed using reference TRBV19 and TRBJ2-7, is DGGITQSPKYLFRKEGQNVTLSCEQNLNHDAMYWYRQDPGQGLRLIYYSQIVNDFQKGDIAEGYSVSREKKESFPLTVTSAQKNPTAFYLCASSIQETYEQYFGPGTRLTVT.

The chain links TRBV6-8 to TRBJ2-7; no reliable D call. V gave up 9 bases and J gave up 0 bases, with 12 bases separating them. Germline V gene data show CDR1 as MNHGY and CDR2 as SAAAGT. This CDR3 region has 13 residues. CDR3 nucleotides: TGTGCCAGTGGTCTCGAGAGCTCCTACGAGCAGTACTTC. Protein sequence: CASGLESSYEQYF.

This sequence joins TRBV11-3 and TRBJ2-2, with 11 bases identical to TRBD2. Germline CDR1 SGHNT, CDR2 YENEEA. The CDR3 consists of 16 residues. V shed 2 bases, J shed 6 bases, and the junction held 5 bases outside the gene matches. The DNA of the CDR3 is TGTGCCAGCAGCTTAATTCCTAGCGGGGGGTCCGGGGAGCTGTTTTTT. Its protein is CASSLIPSGGSGELFF.

The chain employs TRBV10-2 and TRBJ1-5; TRBD1 matches 7 bases. CDR3 size: 15 residues. Losses at the gene ends were 0 bases for V and 4 bases for J; bases not matched to a gene: 3. CDR1 is WSHSY, CDR2 SAAADI, per germline. The chain's CDR3 is CASSESSGGNQPQHF. CDR3 sequence (DNA): TGCGCCAGCAGTGAGTCATCAGGGGGAAATCAGCCCCAGCATTTT.

The V gene is TRBV28, the J gene TRBJ1-3; D is unclear. Germline values: CDR1 MDHEN, CDR2 SYDVKM. Trimming removed 3 bases at V and 10 bases at J, with 10 bases between. The CDR3 loop spans 12 amino acids. Here the CDR3 reads CASSLDARTIYF. CDR3 nucleotides: TGTGCCAGCAGTTTGGACGCCCGAACCATATATTTT.

The V gene is TRBV19, the J gene TRBJ2-1, with TRBD1 as a possible D gene (6 bases). The CDR3 is 15 residues long. The V gene's germline CDR1 is LNHDA and CDR2 SQIVND (reference sequence). Trimming took off 8 bases at V and 5 bases at J, with 19 bases between the two ends. Written as DNA, the CDR3 is TGTGCCAGTGGCCACAGGGTAGGTGCACACAATGAGCAGTTCTTC. Protein product: CASGHRVGAHNEQFF.

This chain connects TRBV22-1 to TRBJ2-7; whether TRBD2, the table's D call, matches the DNA was not checked. TRBV22-1 is marked as a pseudogene. CDR3 length equals 18 residues. The CDR3 here is CASSEPGLAGDLSYEQYF. DNA of the CDR3: TGTGCCAGCAGCGAACCGGGACTAGCGGGAGATTTGTCGTACGAGCAGTACTTC.

The rearrangement joins TRBV19 to TRBJ1-2; no reliable D call. Trimming pared 4 bases from V and 0 bases from J, leaving 12 bases between. CDR1 and CDR2 from the germline V gene are LNHDA and SQIVND (reference sequence). This CDR3 spans 15 amino acids. The CDR3 DNA follows: TGTGCCAGTAGTAATCCTCGGCAGACTAACTATGGCTACACCTTC. Translating it yields CASSNPRQTNYGYTF. Drawing the rest from reference TRBV19 and TRBJ1-2, the complete variable domain is DGGITQSPKYLFRKEGQNVTLSCEQNLNHDAMYWYRQDPGQGLRLIYYSQIVNDFQKGDIAEGYSVSREKKESFPLTVTSAQKNPTAFYLCASSNPRQTNYGYTFGSGTRLTVV.

The rearrangement links TRBV6-8 to TRBJ1-1, with a possible D match to TRBD1 (6 bases). This CDR3 region has 13 residues. Germline CDR1 and CDR2: MNHGY and SAAAGT. Trimming took 5 bases from V and 4 from J, leaving 11 bases between them. The CDR3 sequence is CASSGNRATEAFF. The CDR3 DNA is TGTGCCAGCAGTGGTAACAGGGCCACTGAAGCTTTCTTT.

The chain uses TRBV28 and TRBJ1-4; tentatively, D is TRBD1 (5 bases). The CDR3 runs to 12 residues. CDR1 MDHEN and CDR2 SYDVKM come from the germline V gene. With 2 bases removed from V and 10 bases from J, the gap between germline ends came to 8 bases. CDR3: CASSLGGGKLFF. In nucleotides, the CDR3 is TGTGCCAGCAGTTTAGGTGGGGGAAAACTGTTTTTT.